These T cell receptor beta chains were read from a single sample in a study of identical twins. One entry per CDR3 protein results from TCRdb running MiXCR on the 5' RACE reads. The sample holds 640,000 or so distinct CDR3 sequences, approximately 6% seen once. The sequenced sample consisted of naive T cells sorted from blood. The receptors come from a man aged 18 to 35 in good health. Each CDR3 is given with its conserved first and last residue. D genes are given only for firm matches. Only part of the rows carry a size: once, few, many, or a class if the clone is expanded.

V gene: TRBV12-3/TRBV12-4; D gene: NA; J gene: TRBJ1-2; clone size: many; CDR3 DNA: TGTGCCAGCAGTTTAGAAAAGGGGCGCTACACCTTC; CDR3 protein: CASSLEKGRYTF
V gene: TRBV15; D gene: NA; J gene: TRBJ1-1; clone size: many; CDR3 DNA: TGTGCCACCAGCAGGAACACTGAAGCTTTCTTT; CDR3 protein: CATSRNTEAFF
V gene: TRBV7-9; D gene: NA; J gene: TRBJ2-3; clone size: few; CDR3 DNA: TGTGCCAGCAGCTTTCTTGGTAGCGGTATCCGCGATACGCAGTATTTT; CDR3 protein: CASSFLGSGIRDTQYF
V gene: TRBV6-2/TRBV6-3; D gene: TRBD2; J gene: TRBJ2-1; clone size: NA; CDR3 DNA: TGTGCCAGCAGTCCCCCGGGACTACTGAGTAATGAGCAGTTCTTC; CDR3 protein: CASSPPGLLSNEQFF
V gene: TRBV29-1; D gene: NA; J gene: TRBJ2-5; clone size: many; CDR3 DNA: TGCAGCGTCGGAAGGGGGGTCGGAGAGACCCAGTACTTC; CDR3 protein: CSVGRGVGETQYF
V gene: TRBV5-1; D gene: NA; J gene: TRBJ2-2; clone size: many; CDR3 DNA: TGCGCCAGCAGCTTGGCCGCCCAGGGGGAGCTGTTTTTT; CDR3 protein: CASSLAAQGELFF
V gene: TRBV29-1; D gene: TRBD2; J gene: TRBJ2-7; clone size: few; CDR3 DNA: TGCAGCGCCAGGGAGGGGATTTCCCACGAGCAGTACTTC; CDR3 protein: CSAREGISHEQYF
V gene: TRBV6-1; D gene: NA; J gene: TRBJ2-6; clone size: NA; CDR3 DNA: TGTGCCAGCTGTAGAGGGGGGACCTCTGGGGCCAACGTCCTGACTTTC; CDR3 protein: CASCRGGTSGANVLTF
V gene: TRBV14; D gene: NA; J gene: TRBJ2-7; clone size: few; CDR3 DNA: TGTGCCAGCAGCCGCCTCGACAGCTACGAGCAGTACTTC; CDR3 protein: CASSRLDSYEQYF
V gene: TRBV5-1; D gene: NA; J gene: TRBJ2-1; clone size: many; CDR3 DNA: TGCGCCAGCAGCGCCCCCGGGTGGGATGAGCAGTTCTTC; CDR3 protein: CASSAPGWDEQFF
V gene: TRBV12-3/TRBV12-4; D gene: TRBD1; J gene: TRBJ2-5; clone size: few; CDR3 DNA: TGTGCCAGCACCCCGGGGACAGTACAAGAGACCCAGTACTTC; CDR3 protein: CASTPGTVQETQYF
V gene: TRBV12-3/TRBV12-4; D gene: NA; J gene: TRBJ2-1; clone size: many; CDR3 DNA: TGTGCCAGCAGCCGACTCGATGAGCAGTTCTTC; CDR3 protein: CASSRLDEQFF
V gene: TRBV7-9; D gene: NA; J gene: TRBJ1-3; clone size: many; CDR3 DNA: TGTGCCAGCAGCCCCTTAGAGGGCACCATATATTTT; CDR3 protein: CASSPLEGTIYF
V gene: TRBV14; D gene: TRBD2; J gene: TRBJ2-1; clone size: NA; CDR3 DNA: TGTGCCAGCAGCCCGACTAGCGCGGGCGATGAGCAGTTCTTC; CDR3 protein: CASSPTSAGDEQFF
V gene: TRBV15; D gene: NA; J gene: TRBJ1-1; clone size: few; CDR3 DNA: TGTGCCACCAGCAGAGATCTGGAAATACGACTGAACACTGAAGCTTTCTTT; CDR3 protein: CATSRDLEIRLNTEAFF
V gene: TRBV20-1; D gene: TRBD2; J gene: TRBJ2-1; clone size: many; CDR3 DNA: TGCAGTGCTAACTTAGGACTAGCGGGTCTTGAACAGTTCTTC; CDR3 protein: CSANLGLAGLEQFF
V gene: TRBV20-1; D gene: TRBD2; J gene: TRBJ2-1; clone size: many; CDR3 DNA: TGCAGTGCTAGTAGCGGGAGTAGCCACAATGAGCAGTTCTTC; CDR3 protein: CSASSGSSHNEQFF
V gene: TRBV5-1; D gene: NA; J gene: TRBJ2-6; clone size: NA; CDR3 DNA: TGCGCCAGCAGCTTGGATGGGGTCCCCGGGGCCAACGTCCTGACTTTC; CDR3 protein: CASSLDGVPGANVLTF
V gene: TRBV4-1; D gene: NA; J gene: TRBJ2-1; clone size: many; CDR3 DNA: TGCGCCAGCAGCCAAGATCCTTCATACAATGAGCAGTTCTTC; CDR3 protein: CASSQDPSYNEQFF
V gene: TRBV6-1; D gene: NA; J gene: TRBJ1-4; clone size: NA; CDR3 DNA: TGTGCCAGCAGTCAACAAAGGAATGAAAAACTGTTTTTT; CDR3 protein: CASSQQRNEKLFF
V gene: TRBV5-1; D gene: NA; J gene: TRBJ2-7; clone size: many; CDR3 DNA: TGCGCCAGCAGACGGACGGGAAACTACGAGCAGTACTTC; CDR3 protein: CASRRTGNYEQYF
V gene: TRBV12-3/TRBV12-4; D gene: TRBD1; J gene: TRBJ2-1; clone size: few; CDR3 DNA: TGTGCCAGCAGTTTGAATATAGGGGGACAGACCCTGAGTATTGAGCAGTTCTTC; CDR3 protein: CASSLNIGGQTLSIEQFF
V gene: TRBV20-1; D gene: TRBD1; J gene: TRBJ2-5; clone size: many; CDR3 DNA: TGCAGTGCTCATCAACCCAGGACAGGCCCCGAGACCCAGTACTTC; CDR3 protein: CSAHQPRTGPETQYF
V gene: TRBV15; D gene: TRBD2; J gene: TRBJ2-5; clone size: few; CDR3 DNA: TGTGCCACCAGCAGAGGCCGAGCGGGGCCGGAGACCCAGTACTTC; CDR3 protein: CATSRGRAGPETQYF
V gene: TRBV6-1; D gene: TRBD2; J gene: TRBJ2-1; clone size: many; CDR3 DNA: TGTGCCAGCAGTACCGTAGCGGGAGGTCTCGACAATGAGCAGTTCTTC; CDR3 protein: CASSTVAGGLDNEQFF
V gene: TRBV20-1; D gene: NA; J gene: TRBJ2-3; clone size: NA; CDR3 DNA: TGCAGTGTTCCGAGCTTCACAGATACGCAGTATTTT; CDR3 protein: CSVPSFTDTQYF
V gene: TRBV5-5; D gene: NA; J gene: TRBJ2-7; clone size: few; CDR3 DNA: TGTGCCAGCACCTCGCCCATGGGCAGATCCTACGAGCAGTACTTC; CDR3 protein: CASTSPMGRSYEQYF
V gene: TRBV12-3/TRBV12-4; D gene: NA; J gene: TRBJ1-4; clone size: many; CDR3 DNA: TGTGCCAGCAGTACCGGGACAACTGAAAAACTGTTTTTT; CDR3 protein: CASSTGTTEKLFF
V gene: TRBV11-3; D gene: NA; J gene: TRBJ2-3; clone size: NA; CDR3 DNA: TGTGCCAGCAGCTGGATTAAGACAGATACGCAGTATTTT; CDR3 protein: CASSWIKTDTQYF
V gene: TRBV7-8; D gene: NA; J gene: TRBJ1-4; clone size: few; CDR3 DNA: TGTGCCAGCAGCTTTATGACAGCTAATGAAAAACTGTTTTTT; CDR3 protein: CASSFMTANEKLFF
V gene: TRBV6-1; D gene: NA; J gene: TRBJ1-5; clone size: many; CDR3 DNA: TGTGCCAGCAGCAACACCCAACACACTCAGCCCCAGCATTTT; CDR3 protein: CASSNTQHTQPQHF
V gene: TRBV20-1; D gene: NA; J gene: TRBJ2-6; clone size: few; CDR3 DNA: TGCAGTGCTAATAGCGCTGGGGCCAACGTCCTGACTTTC; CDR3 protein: CSANSAGANVLTF
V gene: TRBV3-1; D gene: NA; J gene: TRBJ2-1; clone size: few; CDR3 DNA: TGTGCCAGCAGCCAAGATCGATGGGGTGAGCAGTTCTTC; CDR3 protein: CASSQDRWGEQFF
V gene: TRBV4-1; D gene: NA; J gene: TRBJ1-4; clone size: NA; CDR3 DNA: TGCGCCAGCAGCCAAGGCCGGGTTGAAAAACTGTTTTTT; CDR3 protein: CASSQGRVEKLFF
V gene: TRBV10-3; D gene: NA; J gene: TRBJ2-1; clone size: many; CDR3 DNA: TGTGCCATCAGAGTCGTTGGGGCCTCCTACAATGAGCAGTTCTTC; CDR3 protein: CAIRVVGASYNEQFF
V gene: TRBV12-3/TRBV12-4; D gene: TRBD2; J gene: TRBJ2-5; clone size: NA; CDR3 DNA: TGTGCCAGCAGTTCGTGGCTAGCGGGGGCCCTAAGGGAGACCCAGTACTTC; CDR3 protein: CASSSWLAGALRETQYF
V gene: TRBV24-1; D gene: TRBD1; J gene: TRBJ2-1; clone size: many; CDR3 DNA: TGTGCCACCACCCGGACAGGGGCCCTCAATGAGCAGTTCTTC; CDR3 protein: CATTRTGALNEQFF
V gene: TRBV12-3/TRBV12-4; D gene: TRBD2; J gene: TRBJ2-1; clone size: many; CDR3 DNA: TGTGCCAGCAGTCCCCAGACTAGCGGGAGGGGCAATGAGCAGTTCTTC; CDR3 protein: CASSPQTSGRGNEQFF
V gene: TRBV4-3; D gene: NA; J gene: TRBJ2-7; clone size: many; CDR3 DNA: TGCGCCAGCAGCCAAGAATCGATTTCCAACGAGCAGTACTTC; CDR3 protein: CASSQESISNEQYF
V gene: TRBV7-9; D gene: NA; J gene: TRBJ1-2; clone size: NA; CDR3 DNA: TGTGCCACCAAACCCCGGGACACCTTAAAGCCGAACTATGGCTACACCTTC; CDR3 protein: CATKPRDTLKPNYGYTF
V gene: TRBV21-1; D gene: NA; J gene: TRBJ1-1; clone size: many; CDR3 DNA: TGTGCCAGCAGCTCCCGGGACAACCAGTGGGCCACTGAAGCTTTCTTT; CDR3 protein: CASSSRDNQWATEAFF
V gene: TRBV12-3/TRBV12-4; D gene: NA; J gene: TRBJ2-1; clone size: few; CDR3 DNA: TGTGCCAGCAGGGAGCGGAGGAGCTCCTACAATGAGCAGTTCTTC; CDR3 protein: CASRERRSSYNEQFF
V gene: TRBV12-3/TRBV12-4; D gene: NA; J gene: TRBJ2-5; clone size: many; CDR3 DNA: TGTGCCAGCAGTTTATCGACGCTGGTGGAGACCCAGTACTTC; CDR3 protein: CASSLSTLVETQYF
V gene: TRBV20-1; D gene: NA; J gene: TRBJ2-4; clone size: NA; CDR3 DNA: TGCAGTGCTCGTCAGGACATTCAGTACTTC; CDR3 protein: CSARQDIQYF
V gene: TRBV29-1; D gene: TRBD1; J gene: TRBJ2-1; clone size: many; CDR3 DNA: TGCAGCGCCAGACAGGGGAACTACAATGAGCAGTTCTTC; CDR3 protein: CSARQGNYNEQFF
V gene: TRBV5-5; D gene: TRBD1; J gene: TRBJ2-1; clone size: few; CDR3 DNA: TGTGCCAGCAGCTTGGCAAAAGGGGGCGACAATGAGCAGTTCTTC; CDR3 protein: CASSLAKGGDNEQFF
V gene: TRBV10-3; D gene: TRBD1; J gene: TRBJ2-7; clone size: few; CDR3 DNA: TGTGCCATCAGTGAGTCTTTAGGGGACAGAGCCTACGAGCAGTACTTC; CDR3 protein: CAISESLGDRAYEQYF
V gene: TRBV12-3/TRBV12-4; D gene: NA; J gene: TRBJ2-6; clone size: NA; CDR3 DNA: TGTGCCAGCAAGGGTTTCTCTGGGGCCAACGTCCTGACTTTC; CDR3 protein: CASKGFSGANVLTF
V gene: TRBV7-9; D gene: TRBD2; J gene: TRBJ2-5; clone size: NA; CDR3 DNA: TGTGCCAGCAGCCCCTGGACTAGCGGGAGAGAAGAGACCCAGTACTTC; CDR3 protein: CASSPWTSGREETQYF
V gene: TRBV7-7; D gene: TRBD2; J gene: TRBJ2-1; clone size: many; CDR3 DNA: TGTGCCAGCAGCTTGGGGCGGGAGTGGATCCTCGACAATGAGCAGTTCTTC; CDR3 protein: CASSLGREWILDNEQFF
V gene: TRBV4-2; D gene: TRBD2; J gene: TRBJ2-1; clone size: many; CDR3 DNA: TGTGCCAGCAGCCAAGCGCTAGCGGGAGAGGGGAATGAGCAGTTCTTC; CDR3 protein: CASSQALAGEGNEQFF
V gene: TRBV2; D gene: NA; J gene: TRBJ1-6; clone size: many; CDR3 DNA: TGTGCCAGCGGCTTGGGCTCCTATAATTCACCCCTCCACTTT; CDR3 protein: CASGLGSYNSPLHF
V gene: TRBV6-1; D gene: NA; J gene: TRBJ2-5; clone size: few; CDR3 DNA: TGTGCCAGCAGTAAGGGCGGTAGGGTCCAGACCCAGTACTTC; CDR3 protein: CASSKGGRVQTQYF
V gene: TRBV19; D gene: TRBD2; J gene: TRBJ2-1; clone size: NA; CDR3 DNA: TGTGCCAGTAGTAGAGCGGGGCCCAATGAGCAGTTCTTC; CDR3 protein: CASSRAGPNEQFF
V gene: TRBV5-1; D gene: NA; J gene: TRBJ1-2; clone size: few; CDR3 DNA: TGCGCCAGCAGCTTGGCCAACGGGAATAAGAACTTTGGCTACACCTTC; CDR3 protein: CASSLANGNKNFGYTF
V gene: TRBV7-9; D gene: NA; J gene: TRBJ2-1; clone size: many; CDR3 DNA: TGTGCCAGCAGCTTAGGCGAGGCGACCTACAATGAGCAGTTCTTC; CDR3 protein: CASSLGEATYNEQFF
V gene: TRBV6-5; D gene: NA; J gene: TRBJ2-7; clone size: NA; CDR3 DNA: TGTGCCAGCAGTTCCGGGACATTACACTACGAGCAGTACTTC; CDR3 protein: CASSSGTLHYEQYF
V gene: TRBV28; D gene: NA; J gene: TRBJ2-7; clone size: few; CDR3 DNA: TGTGCCCTTTCGCGGGGGCCAACCTACGAGCAGTACTTC; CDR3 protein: CALSRGPTYEQYF
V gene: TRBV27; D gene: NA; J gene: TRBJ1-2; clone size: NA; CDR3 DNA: TGTGCCAGCAGTCTTGGACAGAGCACTAACTATGGCTACACCTTC; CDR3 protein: CASSLGQSTNYGYTF